This T cell receptor beta chain was recorded in a study of T cell clones after liver transplantation. Turning to the study itself: Liver transplant recipients had immunosuppression withdrawal attempted within 2 years.

Germline values: CDR1 SEHNR, CDR2 FQNEAQ (reference sequence). Trimming took 1 base from V and 6 from J; bases not matched to a gene: 9. The CDR3 is 16 amino acids. General study results and limits: Small, mixed patient groups and varying post-transplant times limit these conclusions.

Sequencing was performed with immunoSEQ multiplex PCR; in TCRdb, only in-frame clones are kept and a portion is missing. Counted here are more than 70,000 clones, 70% to 90% occurring once; the ten biggest clones make up 2.8%. With regard to this clone: The antigen is unknown. The same CDR3 is also encoded by other DNA sequences in this sample.

The receptor was derived from a human patient who received a liver transplant. Some T cells here may be from the graft donor. The V gene is TRBV7-9, the J gene TRBJ2-3; 8 nucleotides align to TRBD2. The input for sequencing was CD4+ T cells from blood, taken at the 22-month timepoint. In nucleotides, the CDR3 is TGTGCCAGCAGCTTAGAACGGGGGGGTCGCCCGGATACGCAGTATTTT. Translated, it gives CASSLERGGRPDTQYF.